A single sample gave rise to the 4 T cell receptor beta chains below, sequenced in a study of shared clonotypes between healthy human individuals. The table came from immunoSEQ multiplex PCR; TCRdb's copy has only in-frame clones and leaves some out. Of 2 million to 2.5 million clones in the sample, less than 95% are singletons; the top ten hold 0.3% to 0.4%. Sequencing used naive CD4+ T cells from PBMCs. Specified subset: CD45RA+ positively selected. The source of these receptors is a man younger than 35 in good health. Some clones in this sample may be carry-over from other donors' samples.

V usage is TRBV4-1 and J usage is TRBJ1-5; unclear D gene. The CDR3 length is 16 residues. Germline V gene sequence: CDR1 MGHRA, CDR2 YSYEKL. The V end lost 2 bases, the J end lost 11 bases, and 22 bases lay between the germline ends. CDR3 in DNA: TGCGCCAGCAGCCAAACCTCCCCAGGCCCCGATGGGACCCAGCATTTT. This codes for CASSQTSPGPDGTQHF.

The rearrangement uses TRBV9 and TRBJ2-2, with 9 bases that match TRBD1. The CDR3 spans 17 residues. The V and J ends lost 0 bases and 5 bases, in that order; junction bases with no gene match: 8. Germline assignment: CDR1 SGDLS and CDR2 YYNGEE. CDR3 in DNA: TGTGCCAGCAGCGTAGAGAAGGGACAGGGCGGGACCGGGGAGCTGTTTTTT. Its translation is CASSVEKGQGGTGELFF.

On this clone itself: This sample includes further DNA sequences coding for the same CDR3. The CDR3 nucleotides are TGTGCCAGCGGGACAGTTTATGGCTACACCTTC. Its protein is CASGTVYGYTF. J is TRBJ1-2 and V is TRBV27; 7 bases are a match to TRBD1. V shed 8 bases, J shed 5 bases, and the junction held 2 bases outside the gene matches. Germline CDR1 MNHEY, CDR2 SMNVEV (reference sequence). CDR3 length: 11 amino acids.

This clone was seen just once. The chain combines TRBV6-5 with TRBJ1-2, with a weak D call TRBD1 (6 bases). Germline V gives CDR1 MNHEY, CDR2 SVGAGI. CDR3 size: 13 residues. Trimming removed 6 bases at V and 8 bases at J, with 16 bases between. The CDR3 region is CASRRDRGGGYTF. The CDR3 DNA reads TGTGCCAGCAGACGCGACCGCGGGGGCGGCTACACCTTC.